This entry is about one T cell receptor beta chain. The data were produced by immunoSEQ multiplex PCR, yet TCRdb's version contains in-frame clones alone and is incomplete. Here the sample spans about 84,000 clones, around 83% being singletons. These data belong to a study of OX40 agonist ivuxolimab in advanced cancers. Study at large: Among those enrolled, mean age was around 60 years (range roughly 20 to 80) and 75% to 85% were male.

Trimming pared 7 bases from V and 4 bases from J, leaving 22 bases between. The CDR3 has 16 amino acids. In germline, CDR1 is SGHDN, CDR2 FVKESK. This clonotype was obtained from an adult with an advanced solid tumor such as melanoma, head and neck, liver or kidney cancer. The source was CD4+ or CD8+ T cells sorted from blood, collected in a trial of the OX40 agonist ivuxolimab. The V and J genes are TRBV14 and TRBJ1-1, with D possibly TRBD1 on 5 matching bases. The CDR3 DNA follows: TGTGCCAGCACCCCTACCTTTTGGACTGGGGCCACTGAAGCTTTCTTT. Translated: CASTPTFWTGATEAFF.